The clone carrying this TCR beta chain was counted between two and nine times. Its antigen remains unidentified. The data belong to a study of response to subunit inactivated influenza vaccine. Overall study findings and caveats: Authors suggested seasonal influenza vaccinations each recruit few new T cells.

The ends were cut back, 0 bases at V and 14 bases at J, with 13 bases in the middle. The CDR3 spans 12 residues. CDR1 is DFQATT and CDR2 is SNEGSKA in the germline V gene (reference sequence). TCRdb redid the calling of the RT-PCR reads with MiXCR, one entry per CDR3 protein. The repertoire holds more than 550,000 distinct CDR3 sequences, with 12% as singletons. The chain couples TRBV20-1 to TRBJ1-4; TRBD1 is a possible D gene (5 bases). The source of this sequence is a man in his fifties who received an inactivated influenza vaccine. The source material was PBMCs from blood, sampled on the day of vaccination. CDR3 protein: CSARDIGHWLFF. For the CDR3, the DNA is TGCAGTGCTAGAGATATCGGACACTGGCTGTTTTTT.